This TCR beta chain was recorded in a study of patients and donors after allogeneic stem cell transplantation. V dropped 6 bases and J dropped 4 bases, with 12 bases sitting between them. This CDR3 spans 13 amino acids. Germline V gene lookup returns CDR1 MGHRA and CDR2 YSYEKL. In TCRdb, the RT-PCR reads were re-called with MiXCR into one record per CDR3 protein. The profile shows about 410,000 distinct CDR3 sequences, 15% to 20% of them singletons. In its sample, this clonotype was seen many times. Sequenced: blood, either unsorted or a sorted T cell fraction (not recorded which). The receptor was isolated from a human donor who was either an allogeneic HSCT recipient or a stem cell or donor lymphocyte infusion donor (not recorded which). It is not recorded whose cells these are; they may come from a transplant donor. The chain recombines TRBV4-1 with TRBJ1-2; tentatively, D is TRBD1 (6 bases). Here the CDR3 DNA reads TGCGCCAGCAGTTACGACAGGACCTATGGCTACACCTTC. Protein product: CASSYDRTYGYTF.